The sequence of this T cell receptor (beta chain) was determined in a study of T cell responses to AZD1222 COVID-19 vaccine. Study-wide findings and caveats: Reports say nearly half of spike-specific TCRs go after unmutated variant regions. Increases in Spike-specific TCR breadth and depth were seen after two AZD1222 doses. The CD4 TCRs associated with vaccination extended across spike and predominated at 160-218 and 743-854.

The CDR3 is 13 residues long. Germline V CDR1 and CDR2: SEHNR, FQNEAQ (reference sequence). Trimming took off 5 bases at V and 2 bases at J, with 9 bases between the two ends. Within the sample, this clone is medium-sized. The antigen is undetermined. The table came from immunoSEQ multiplex PCR; TCRdb's copy has only in-frame clones and leaves some out. The table shows 75,000 to 100,000 clones, with about 86% occurring only once. The specimen comprised peripheral blood, sampled on day 0 of AZD1222 vaccination. The clonotype was recovered from an adult in good health. V usage is TRBV7-9 and J usage is TRBJ1-2; possibly TRBD1 for D (6 bases). The CDR3 nucleotides are TGTGCCAGCAGCCGGACAGAGAACTATGGCTACACCTTC. It translates to CASSRTENYGYTF.